A selection of T cell receptor beta chains follows, all from one sample in a study of vaccination effects on CD4 cells after COVID-19. The antigens for these receptors are not known. Assay used: immunoSEQ multiplex PCR; TCRdb lists only in-frame clones, some missing. The data contain approximately 70,000 clones, about 69% of them singletons. The material sequenced was CD4+ T cells from PBMCs cultured with HIV peptides, taken before COVID-19 vaccination. Every receptor here comes from a human donor who had a prior SARS-CoV-2 infection. The CDR3 runs from the conserved cysteine through the conserved F or W. Each record gives: J gene, V gene, CDR3 length, clone size, CDR3 protein. Where a row states a size, it is once, few, many or the class of an expanded clone; other rows omit it.

TRBJ2-7 TRBV11-3 14 NA CASSMGSPSYEQYF
TRBJ1-5 TRBV10-2 13 NA CASSEPGNQPQHF
TRBJ2-2 TRBV7-2 13 NA CASSLARDGELFF
TRBJ1-3 TRBV6-5 13 NA CASRAPGGNTIYF
TRBJ2-1 TRBV14 17 NA CASSQDLAGTSYNEQFF
TRBJ1-2 TRBV21-1 14 NA CASSNEPGTYGYTF
TRBJ1-2 TRBV7-9 15 NA CASSSPGTGIYGYTF
TRBJ1-2 TRBV9 14 NA CASSASRGGYGYTF
TRBJ2-2 TRBV19 17 NA CASSWFLVQVGTGELFF
TRBJ2-7 TRBV6-5 15 NA CASSYSGLTSYEQYF
TRBJ1-2 TRBV7-2 14 NA CASSLGGGDYGYTF
TRBJ2-7 TRBV3-1/TRBV3-2 11 NA CASSQDYEQYF
TRBJ1-6 TRBV27 14 NA CASTSKDGTSPLHF
TRBJ1-6 TRBV19 13 NA CASAGSYNSPLHF
TRBJ2-1 TRBV11-3 13 few CASSFMEGNEQFF
TRBJ2-7 TRBV30 12 NA CAWSLPTYEQYF
TRBJ2-5 TRBV7-9 15 NA CASSLVGLVGETQYF
TRBJ1-2 TRBV5-1 13 NA CASGDGAEVGYTF
TRBJ2-3 TRBV5-1 16 NA CASSLGGLIAADTQYF
TRBJ1-1 TRBV2 15 few CASSFTGSAYTEAFF
TRBJ1-2 TRBV7-2 17 NA CASSLDGGSGGRLGYTF
TRBJ2-1 TRBV11-2 14 few CASSFKQSYNEQFF
TRBJ1-2 TRBV10-3 15 NA CAISEYLSQGLGYTF
TRBJ2-5 TRBV3-1/TRBV3-2 16 NA CASSHFLAGGVETQYF
TRBJ2-3 TRBV4-3 16 NA CASSQDLAGATDTQYF
TRBJ2-3 TRBV6-5 15 NA CASSYRPAGTDTQYF
TRBJ2-3 TRBV6-4 13 NA CASSDTIADTQYF
TRBJ2-6 TRBV29-1 12 NA CSVETGANVLTF
TRBJ2-7 TRBV7-9 14 NA CASSKIGLVSEQYF
TRBJ2-3 TRBV5-1 14 once CASSFQALTDTQYF
TRBJ2-5 TRBV10-3 16 NA CAIKQGARGRAETQYF
TRBJ2-3 TRBV5-1 15 NA CASSLSSVSTDTQYF
TRBJ2-5 TRBV7-9 13 NA CASSFNEQETQYF
TRBJ2-2 TRBV12-3/TRBV12-4 13 once CASSPHNTGELFF
TRBJ1-1 TRBV12-5 13 NA CASGQGRNTEAFF
TRBJ2-1 TRBV4-1 16 few CASSQGAGTRNNEQFF
TRBJ1-1 TRBV2 13 NA CASRPGSWAEAFF
TRBJ2-5 TRBV19 14 NA CASSIGGVGETQYF
TRBJ1-2 TRBV2 13 few CASSKDGTYGYTF
TRBJ1-1 TRBV19 15 NA CASTDRGPHPTEAFF
TRBJ1-2 TRBV3-1/TRBV3-2 15 NA CASSQGRSGAYGYTF
TRBJ2-7 TRBV15 15 NA CATSREGTGAYEQYF